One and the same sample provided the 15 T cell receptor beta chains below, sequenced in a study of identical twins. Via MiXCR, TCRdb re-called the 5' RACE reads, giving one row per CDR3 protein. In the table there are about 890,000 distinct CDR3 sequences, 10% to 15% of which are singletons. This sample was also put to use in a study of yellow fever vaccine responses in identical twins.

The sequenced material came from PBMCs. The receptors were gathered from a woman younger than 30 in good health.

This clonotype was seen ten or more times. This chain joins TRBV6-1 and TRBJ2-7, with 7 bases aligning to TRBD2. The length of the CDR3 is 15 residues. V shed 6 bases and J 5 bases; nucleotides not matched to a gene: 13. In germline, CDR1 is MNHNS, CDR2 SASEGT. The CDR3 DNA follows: TGTGCCAGCAGCCCTCCGGTTGGCGGGAGAAACGAGCAGTACTTC. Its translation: CASSPPVGGRNEQYF.

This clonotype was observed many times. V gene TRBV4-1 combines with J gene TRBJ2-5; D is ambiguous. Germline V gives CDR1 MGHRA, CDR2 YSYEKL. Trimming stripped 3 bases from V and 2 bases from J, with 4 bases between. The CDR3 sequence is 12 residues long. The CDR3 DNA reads TGCGCCAGCAGCCAGGCACAAGAGACCCAGTACTTC. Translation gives CASSQAQETQYF.

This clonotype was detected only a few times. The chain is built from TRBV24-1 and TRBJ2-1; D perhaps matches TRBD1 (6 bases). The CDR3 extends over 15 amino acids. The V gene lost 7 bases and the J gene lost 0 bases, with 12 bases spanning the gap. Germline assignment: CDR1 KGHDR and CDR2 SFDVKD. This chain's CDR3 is CATSLGQNSYNEQFF. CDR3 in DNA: TGTGCCACCAGCCTTGGACAGAACTCCTACAATGAGCAGTTCTTC.

CDR3 sequence: CASNRRAGGTQYF. The CDR3 bases are TGTGCCAGTAATCGGAGGGCGGGCGGTACGCAGTATTTT. The genes are TRBV19 and TRBJ2-3, with D possibly matching TRBD2 (6 bases). Germline V gene data show CDR1 as LNHDA and CDR2 as SQIVND (reference sequence). The germline V and J ends were trimmed by 7 bases and 8 bases, with 16 bases remaining between them. The CDR3 spans 13 residues.

CDR3 nucleotides: TGCGCCAGCAGTCCTGGACTAGCCAATACGCAGTATTTT. It codes for CASSPGLANTQYF. The V and J genes are TRBV4-1 and TRBJ2-3; TRBD2 matches at 8 bases. The ends lost 6 bases at V and 7 bases at J; junction bases unmatched: 6. There are 13 residues in the CDR3. Per the germline V gene, CDR1 is MGHRA and CDR2 is YSYEKL.

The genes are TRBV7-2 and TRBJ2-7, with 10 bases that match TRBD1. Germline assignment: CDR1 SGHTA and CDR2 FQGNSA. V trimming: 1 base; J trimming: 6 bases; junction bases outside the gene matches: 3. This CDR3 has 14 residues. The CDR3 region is CASSLGQGAVEQYF. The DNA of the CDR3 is TGTGCCAGCAGCTTAGGACAGGGGGCTGTCGAGCAGTACTTC.

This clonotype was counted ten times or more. The CDR3 region has the DNA TGCAGTGCTAGACTCCCGGGAGGCGAAACCTACGAGCAGTACTTC. Amino acids: CSARLPGGETYEQYF. The chain is built from TRBV20-1 and TRBJ2-7, with 7 bases identical to TRBD2. With 2 bases clipped from V and 2 bases from J, the junction kept 9 bases outside the gene matches. Germline CDR1 DFQATT, CDR2 SNEGSKA (reference sequence). There are 15 residues in the CDR3.

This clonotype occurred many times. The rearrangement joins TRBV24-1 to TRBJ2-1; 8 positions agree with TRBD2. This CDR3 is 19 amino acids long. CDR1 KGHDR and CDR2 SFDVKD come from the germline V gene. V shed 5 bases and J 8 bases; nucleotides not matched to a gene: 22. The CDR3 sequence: CATSVPPGRAGVRNDEQFF. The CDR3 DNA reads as TGTGCCACCAGTGTCCCCCCCGGGCGAGCGGGAGTCCGGAACGATGAGCAGTTCTTC.

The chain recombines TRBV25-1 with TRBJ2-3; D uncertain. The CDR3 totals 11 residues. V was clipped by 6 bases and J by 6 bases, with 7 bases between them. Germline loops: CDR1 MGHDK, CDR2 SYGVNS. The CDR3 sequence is CASRYRDTQYF. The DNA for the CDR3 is TGTGCCAGCAGATACCGGGATACGCAGTATTTT.

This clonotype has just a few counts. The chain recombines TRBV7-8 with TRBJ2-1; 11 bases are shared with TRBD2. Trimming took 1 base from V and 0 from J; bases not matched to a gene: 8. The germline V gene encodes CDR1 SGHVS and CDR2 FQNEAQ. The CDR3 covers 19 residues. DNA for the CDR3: TGTGCCAGCAGCTTAGTAGCGGGAGGGCCTAAAAGCTCCTACAATGAGCAGTTCTTC. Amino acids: CASSLVAGGPKSSYNEQFF.

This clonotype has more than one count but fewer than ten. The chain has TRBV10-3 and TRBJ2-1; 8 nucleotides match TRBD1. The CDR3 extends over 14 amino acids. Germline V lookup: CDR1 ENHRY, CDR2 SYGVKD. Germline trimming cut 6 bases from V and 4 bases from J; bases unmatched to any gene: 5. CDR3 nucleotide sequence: TGTGCCATCAGCGGACAGGGAAAATACAATGAGCAGTTCTTC. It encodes CAISGQGKYNEQFF.

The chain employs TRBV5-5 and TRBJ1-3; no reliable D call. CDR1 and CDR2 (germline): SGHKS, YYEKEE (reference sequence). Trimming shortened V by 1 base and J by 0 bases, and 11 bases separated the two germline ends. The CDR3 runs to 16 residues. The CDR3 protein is CASSLSVPYSGNTIYF. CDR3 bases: TGTGCCAGCAGCTTGAGCGTTCCATACTCTGGAAACACCATATATTTT.

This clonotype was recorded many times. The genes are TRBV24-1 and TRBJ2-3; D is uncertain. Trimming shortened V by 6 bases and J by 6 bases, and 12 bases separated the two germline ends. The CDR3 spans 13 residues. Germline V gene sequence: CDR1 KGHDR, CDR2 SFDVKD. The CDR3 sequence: CATSRTPVDTQYF. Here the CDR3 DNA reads TGTGCCACCAGTCGTACACCGGTGGATACGCAGTATTTT.

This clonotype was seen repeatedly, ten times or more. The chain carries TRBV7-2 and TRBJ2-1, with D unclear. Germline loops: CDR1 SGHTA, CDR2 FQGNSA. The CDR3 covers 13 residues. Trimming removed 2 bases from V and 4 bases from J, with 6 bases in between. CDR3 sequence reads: CASSLPQYNEQFF. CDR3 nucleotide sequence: TGTGCCAGCAGCTTACCCCAATACAATGAGCAGTTCTTC.

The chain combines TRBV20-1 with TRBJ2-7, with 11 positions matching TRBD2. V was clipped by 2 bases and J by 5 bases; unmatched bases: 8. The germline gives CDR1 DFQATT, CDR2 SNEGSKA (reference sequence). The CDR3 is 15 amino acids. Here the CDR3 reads CSARPEVSGRDEQYF. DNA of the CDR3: TGCAGTGCTAGACCTGAGGTTAGCGGGAGGGACGAGCAGTACTTC.